This T cell receptor beta chain originates from a study of blood T cell repertoires in COVID-19. The repertoire was sequenced with immunoSEQ multiplex PCR; TCRdb's copy has only in-frame clones and lacks some. The table has 300,000 to 350,000 clones, roughly 86% seen once. The CDR3 sequence is 15 residues long. V shed 5 bases and J 0 bases; nucleotides not matched to a gene: 5. Germline lookup yields CDR1 MNHEY and CDR2 SVGAGI. In its sample, this clone was seen once. The sequenced sample was PBMCs or T cells enriched from blood (not recorded which). The J gene is TRBJ2-3, the V gene TRBV6-5; 7 nucleotides line up with TRBD1. The sequence derives from a woman under 30 who had recovered from COVID-19. DNA for the CDR3: TGTGCCAGCAGTACACAGGGGAGTAGCACAGATACGCAGTATTTT. It yields the protein CASSTQGSSTDTQYF.